This TCR beta chain was sequenced in a study of blood T cell repertoires in COVID-19. In the original processing: Reference gene primer amplification in the assay estimated nucleated cell counts. Sequenced by immunoSEQ multiplex PCR; TCRdb stores in-frame clones only, minus some. V and J calls and clone size are copied from that table; D and trimming were computed from the DNA. In the table there are 110,000 to 150,000 clones, around 79% of which are singletons. This TCR was recovered from a man aged 45-60 years with active or convalescent COVID-19. The sample comprised peripheral blood.

CDR3 DNA sequence: TGTGCCAGCAGCCGAAAAGGGGGCAGTGGATCACCCCTCCACTTT. This translates into CASSRKGGSGSPLHF. This chain joins TRBV11-2 and TRBJ1-6; 7 bases fit TRBD1. The CDR3 length is 15 residues. CDR1 is SGHAT and CDR2 is FQNNGV in the germline V gene. V was pared by 5 bases and J by 10 bases, with 11 bases of the junction left unmatched.